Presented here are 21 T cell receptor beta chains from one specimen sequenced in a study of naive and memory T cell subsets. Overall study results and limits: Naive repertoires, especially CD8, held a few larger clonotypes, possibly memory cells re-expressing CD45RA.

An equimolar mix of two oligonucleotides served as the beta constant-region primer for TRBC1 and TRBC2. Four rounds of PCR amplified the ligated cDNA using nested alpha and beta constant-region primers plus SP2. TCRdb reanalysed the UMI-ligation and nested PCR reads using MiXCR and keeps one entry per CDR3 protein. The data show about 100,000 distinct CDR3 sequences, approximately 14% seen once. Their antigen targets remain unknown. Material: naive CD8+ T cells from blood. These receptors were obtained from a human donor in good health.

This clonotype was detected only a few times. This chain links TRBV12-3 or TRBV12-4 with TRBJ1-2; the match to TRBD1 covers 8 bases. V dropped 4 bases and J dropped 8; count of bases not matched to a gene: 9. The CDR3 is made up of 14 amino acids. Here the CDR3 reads CASSSPSGGLGYTF. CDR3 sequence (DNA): TGTGCCAGCAGTTCCCCGTCAGGGGGCCTCGGCTACACCTTC.

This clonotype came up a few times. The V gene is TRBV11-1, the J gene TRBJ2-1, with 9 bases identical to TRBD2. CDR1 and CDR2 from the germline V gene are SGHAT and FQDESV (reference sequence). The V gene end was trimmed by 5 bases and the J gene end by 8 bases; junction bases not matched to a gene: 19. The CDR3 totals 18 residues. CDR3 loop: CASSTEGGGGTYDDEQFF. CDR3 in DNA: TGTGCCAGCAGCACAGAGGGCGGGGGGGGCACCTACGACGATGAGCAGTTCTTC.

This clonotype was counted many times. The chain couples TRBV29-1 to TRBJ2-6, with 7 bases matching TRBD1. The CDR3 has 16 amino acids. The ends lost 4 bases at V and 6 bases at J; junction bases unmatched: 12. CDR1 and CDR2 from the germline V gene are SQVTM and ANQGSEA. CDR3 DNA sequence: TGCAGCGTTGGGGGACAGTTAGGGGAAGAGGCCAACGTCCTGACTTTC. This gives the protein CSVGGQLGEEANVLTF. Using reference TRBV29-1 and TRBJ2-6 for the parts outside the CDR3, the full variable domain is SAVISQKPSRDICQRGTSLTIQCQVDSQVTMMFWYRQQPGQSLTLIATANQGSEATYESGFVIDKFPISRPNLTFSTLTVSNMSPEDSSIYLCSVGGQLGEEANVLTFGAGSRLTVL.

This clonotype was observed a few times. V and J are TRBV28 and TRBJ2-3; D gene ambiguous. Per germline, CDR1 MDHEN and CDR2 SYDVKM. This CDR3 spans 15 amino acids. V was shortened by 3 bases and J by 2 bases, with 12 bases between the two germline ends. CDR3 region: CASSFALRATDTQYF. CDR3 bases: TGTGCCAGCAGTTTCGCGCTCCGGGCCACAGATACGCAGTATTTT.

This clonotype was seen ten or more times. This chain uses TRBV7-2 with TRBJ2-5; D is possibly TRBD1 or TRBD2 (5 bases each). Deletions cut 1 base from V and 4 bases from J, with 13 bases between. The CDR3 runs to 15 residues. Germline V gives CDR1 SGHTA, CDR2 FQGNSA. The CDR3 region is CASSLGHRDGETQYF. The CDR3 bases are TGTGCCAGCAGCTTAGGGCACCGGGACGGAGAGACCCAGTACTTC.

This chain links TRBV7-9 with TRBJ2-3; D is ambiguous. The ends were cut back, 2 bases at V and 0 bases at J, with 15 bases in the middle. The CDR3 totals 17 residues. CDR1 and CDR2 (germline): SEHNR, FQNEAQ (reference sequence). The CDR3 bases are TGTGCCAGCAGCTTACCGGACCGCCCCGTTAGCACAGATACGCAGTATTTT. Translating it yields CASSLPDRPVSTDTQYF.

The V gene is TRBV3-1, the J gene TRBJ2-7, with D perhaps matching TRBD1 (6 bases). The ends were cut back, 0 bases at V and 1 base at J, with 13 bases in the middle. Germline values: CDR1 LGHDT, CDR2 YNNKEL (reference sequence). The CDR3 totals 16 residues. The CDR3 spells CASSQDPDSPSYEQYF. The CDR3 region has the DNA TGTGCCAGCAGCCAAGATCCGGACAGCCCATCCTACGAGCAGTACTTC.

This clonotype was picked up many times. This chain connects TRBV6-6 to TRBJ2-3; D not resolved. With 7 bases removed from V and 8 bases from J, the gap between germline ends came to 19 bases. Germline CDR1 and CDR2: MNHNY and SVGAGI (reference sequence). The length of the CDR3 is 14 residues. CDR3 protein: CASTIPASAGTQYF. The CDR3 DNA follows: TGTGCCAGCACCATACCGGCCTCAGCCGGTACGCAGTATTTT.

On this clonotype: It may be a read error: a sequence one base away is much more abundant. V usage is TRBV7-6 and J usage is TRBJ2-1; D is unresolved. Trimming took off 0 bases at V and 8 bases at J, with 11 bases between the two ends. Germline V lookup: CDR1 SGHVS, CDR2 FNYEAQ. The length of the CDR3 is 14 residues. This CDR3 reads CASSLARAGDEQFF. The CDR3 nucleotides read TGTGCCAGCAGCTTAGCTAGGGCTGGGGATGAGCAGTTCTTC.

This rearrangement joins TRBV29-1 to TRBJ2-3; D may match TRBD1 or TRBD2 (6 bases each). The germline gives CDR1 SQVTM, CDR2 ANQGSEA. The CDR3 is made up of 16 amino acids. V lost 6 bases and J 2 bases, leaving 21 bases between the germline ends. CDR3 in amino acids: CSVIYRERRATDTQYF. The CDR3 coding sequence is TGCAGCGTGATATACAGGGAAAGGAGGGCCACAGATACGCAGTATTTT.

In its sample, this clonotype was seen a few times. The CDR3 sequence is CASSYPAHDQPQHF. CDR3 nucleotides: TGTGCCAGCAGTTACCCGGCCCATGATCAGCCCCAGCATTTT. The chain recombines TRBV6-6 with TRBJ1-5; D is unclear. Germline V gene lookup returns CDR1 MNHNY and CDR2 SVGAGI (reference sequence). This CDR3 comprises 14 residues. V dropped 2 bases and J dropped 5 bases, with 10 bases sitting between them.

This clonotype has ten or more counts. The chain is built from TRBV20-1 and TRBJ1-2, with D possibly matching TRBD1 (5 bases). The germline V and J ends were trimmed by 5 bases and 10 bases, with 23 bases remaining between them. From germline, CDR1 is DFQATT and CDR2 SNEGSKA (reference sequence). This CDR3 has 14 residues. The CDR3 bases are TGCAGTGCTCCCAATGACAGTCCACGGCGCGACTACACCTTC. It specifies CSAPNDSPRRDYTF.

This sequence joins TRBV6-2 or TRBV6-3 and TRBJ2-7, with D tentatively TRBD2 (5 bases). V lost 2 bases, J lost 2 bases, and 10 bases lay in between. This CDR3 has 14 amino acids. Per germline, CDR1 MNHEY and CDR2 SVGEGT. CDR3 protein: CASSYGGLTYEQYF. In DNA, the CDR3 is TGTGCCAGCAGTTACGGAGGACTCACCTACGAGCAGTACTTC.

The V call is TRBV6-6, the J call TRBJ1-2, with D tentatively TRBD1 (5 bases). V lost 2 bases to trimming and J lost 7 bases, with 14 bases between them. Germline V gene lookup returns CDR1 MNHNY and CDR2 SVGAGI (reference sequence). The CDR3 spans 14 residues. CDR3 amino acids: CASSYVEGSAGYTF. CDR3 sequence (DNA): TGTGCCAGCAGTTACGTCGAGGGGTCGGCTGGCTACACCTTC.

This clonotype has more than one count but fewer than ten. This CDR3 reads CASSPDRGYQPQHF. The CDR3 bases are TGTGCCAGCAGTCCCGACAGGGGATATCAGCCCCAGCATTTT. The chain combines TRBV12-3 or TRBV12-4 with TRBJ1-5, with 8 bases fitting TRBD1. J lost 5 bases, V lost 5 bases, and 5 bases had no gene match. This CDR3 region has 14 residues.

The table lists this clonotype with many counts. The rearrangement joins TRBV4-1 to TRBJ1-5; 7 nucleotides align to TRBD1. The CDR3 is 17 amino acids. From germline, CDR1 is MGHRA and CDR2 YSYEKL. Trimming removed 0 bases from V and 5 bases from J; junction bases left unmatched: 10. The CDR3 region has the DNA TGCGCCAGCAGCCAAGATTTCCCGACAGGGAGGGATCAGCCCCAGCATTTT. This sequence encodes CASSQDFPTGRDQPQHF.

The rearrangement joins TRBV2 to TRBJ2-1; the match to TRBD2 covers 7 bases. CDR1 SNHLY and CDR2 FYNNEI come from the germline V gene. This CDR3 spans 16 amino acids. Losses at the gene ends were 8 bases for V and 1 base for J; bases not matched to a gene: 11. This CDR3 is CASFVGGSLSYNEQFF. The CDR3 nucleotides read TGTGCCAGCTTTGTCGGCGGGAGCTTGTCCTACAATGAGCAGTTCTTC.

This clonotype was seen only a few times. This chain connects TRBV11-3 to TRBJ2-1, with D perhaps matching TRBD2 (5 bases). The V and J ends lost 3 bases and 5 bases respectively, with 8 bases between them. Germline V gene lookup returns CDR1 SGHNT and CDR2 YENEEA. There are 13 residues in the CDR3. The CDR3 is CASSLGADNEQFF. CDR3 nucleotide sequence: TGTGCCAGCAGCTTGGGAGCGGACAATGAGCAGTTCTTC.

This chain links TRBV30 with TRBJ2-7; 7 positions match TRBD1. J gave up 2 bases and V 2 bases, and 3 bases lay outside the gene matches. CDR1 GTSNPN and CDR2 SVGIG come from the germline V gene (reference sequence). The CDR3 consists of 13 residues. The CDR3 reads CAWSSTGPYEQYF. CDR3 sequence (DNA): TGTGCCTGGAGTTCGACAGGGCCCTACGAGCAGTACTTC.

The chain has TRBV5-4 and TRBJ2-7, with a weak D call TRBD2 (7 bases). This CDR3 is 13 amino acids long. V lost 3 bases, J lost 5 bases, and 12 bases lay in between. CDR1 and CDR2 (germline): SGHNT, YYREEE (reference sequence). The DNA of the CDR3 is TGTGCCAGCAGCTACCGGGGGGCGGACGAGCAGTACTTC. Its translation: CASSYRGADEQYF.

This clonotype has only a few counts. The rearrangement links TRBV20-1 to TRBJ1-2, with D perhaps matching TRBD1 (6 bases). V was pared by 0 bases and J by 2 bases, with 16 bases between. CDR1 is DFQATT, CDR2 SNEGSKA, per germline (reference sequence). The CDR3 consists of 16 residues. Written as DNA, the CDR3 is TGCAGTGCTAGAGACCCCATGAACAGGGAGAACTATGGCTACACCTTC. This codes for CSARDPMNRENYGYTF.